What follows are 20 T cell receptor beta chains derived from one specimen sequenced in a study of T cells in Graves' hyperthyroidism and ophthalmopathy. TCR beta CDR3 sequences were amplified from RNA transcripts. The HTBI set primed first-round TCR CDR3 RT-PCR. TCRdb re-called the multiplex PCR reads through MiXCR, storing one row per CDR3 protein. The sample consists of hundreds of thousands of distinct CDR3 sequences, 12% to 15% of them appearing once. Specimen: blood. The receptors derive from a young woman with Graves' hyperthyroidism.

At least ten counts were recorded for this clonotype. The genes are TRBV6-1 and TRBJ2-7, with 7 bases lining up with TRBD2. V gave up 5 bases and J gave up 0 bases; unmatched junction bases: 10. The CDR3 has 16 residues. In germline, CDR1 is MNHNS, CDR2 SASEGT. The CDR3 DNA reads TGTGCCAGCAGTTCCCCCCCCCTAGCGGACTCCTACGAGCAGTACTTC. The encoded protein is CASSSPPLADSYEQYF.

This clonotype was observed at least ten times. The chain has TRBV2 and TRBJ2-1; no clear D gene. CDR3 length: 11 amino acids. Germline loops: CDR1 SNHLY, CDR2 FYNNEI. Trimming shortened V by 11 bases and J by 8 bases, and 13 bases separated the two germline ends. The CDR3 protein is CAGRPADEQFF. The CDR3 bases are TGTGCCGGTCGGCCTGCCGATGAGCAGTTCTTC.

This clonotype appeared many times. V gene TRBV5-6 combines with J gene TRBJ1-5, with 8 bases identical to TRBD1. Looked up from germline, CDR1 is SGHDT and CDR2 is YYEEEE. The CDR3 consists of 13 residues. V was clipped by 4 bases and J by 7 bases; unmatched bases: 4. The CDR3 DNA sequence: TGTGCCAGCAGCCTGGACAGGGAACAGCCCCAGCATTTT. It is translated as CASSLDREQPQHF.

This clonotype appeared a few times. The chain employs TRBV2 and TRBJ2-1; possibly TRBD2 for D (5 bases). CDR1 and CDR2 (germline): SNHLY, FYNNEI. There are 16 residues in the CDR3. Trimming left V 2 bases short and J 3 bases short, with 14 bases between. The CDR3 DNA follows: TGTGCCAGCAGTGAATGGCTGGGCGGGCGCTACAATGAGCAGTTCTTC. Residues: CASSEWLGGRYNEQFF.

This clonotype showed up many times. This chain links TRBV3-2 with TRBJ1-2; the table assigns TRBD1, which was not confirmed against the DNA. TRBV3-2 is a known pseudogene. The length of the CDR3 is 15 residues. Here the CDR3 DNA reads TGTGCCAGCAGCCAAGATTTCGGACGGGACCAAGGCTACACCTTC. Amino acid sequence: CASSQDFGRDQGYTF.

In its sample, this clonotype was seen a few times. The rearrangement links TRBV4-1 to TRBJ2-7, with D possibly TRBD1 on 5 matching bases. The germline V gene encodes CDR1 MGHRA and CDR2 YSYEKL. V shed 3 bases and J shed 5 bases, with 14 bases lying between them. The CDR3 contains 14 residues. This chain's CDR3 is CASSHWQGQDEQYF. As DNA, the CDR3 is TGCGCCAGCAGCCACTGGCAGGGTCAAGACGAGCAGTACTTC.

This clonotype was picked up a small number of times. The chain employs TRBV5-1 and TRBJ1-2; 7 bases align to TRBD1. Germline CDR1 and CDR2: SGHRS and YFSETQ. The CDR3 totals 14 residues. Trimming at V came to 0 bases and at J to 8 bases, leaving 7 bases not matched to a gene. Here the CDR3 DNA reads TGCGCCAGCAGCTTGGTAGGGGGCCCCTTCGGCTACACCTTC. It yields the protein CASSLVGGPFGYTF.

The sample holds a few counts of this clonotype. The chain recombines TRBV5-6 with TRBJ2-1; 10 bases fit TRBD2. There are 16 residues in the CDR3. V gave up 4 bases and J gave up 6 bases; unmatched junction bases: 10. Germline V gives CDR1 SGHDT, CDR2 YYEEEE. Here the CDR3 DNA reads TGTGCCAGCAGCCTGGAACCCGGGACTAGCGCCAATGAGCAGTTCTTC. It is translated as CASSLEPGTSANEQFF.

The chain joins TRBV6-1 to TRBJ2-5; 7 bases align to TRBD1. This CDR3 region has 12 residues. With 4 bases clipped from V and 10 bases from J, the junction kept 6 bases outside the gene matches. From germline, CDR1 is MNHNS and CDR2 SASEGT. As DNA, the CDR3 is TGTGCCAGCAGTGGTAACAGGGGTCACCAGTACTTC. This codes for CASSGNRGHQYF.

V usage is TRBV7-2 and J usage is TRBJ1-1, with 9 bases fitting TRBD1. Per the germline V gene, CDR1 is SGHTA and CDR2 is FQGNSA. The length of the CDR3 is 16 residues. V was pared by 4 bases and J by 5 bases, with 11 bases of the junction left unmatched. The CDR3 DNA reads TGTGCCAGCAGCTCCCCCTTACAGGGGGCTAGAACTGAAGCTTTCTTT. This gives the protein CASSSPLQGARTEAFF.

The sample holds a few counts of this clonotype. The chain is built from TRBV2 and TRBJ2-5; TRBD2 agrees at 10 bases. CDR3 length equals 15 residues. Germline V gives CDR1 SNHLY, CDR2 FYNNEI. V was clipped by 11 bases and J by 2 bases; unmatched bases: 11. This CDR3 is CAVGVRTSGQETQYF. For the CDR3, the DNA is TGTGCCGTCGGAGTTCGGACTAGCGGTCAAGAGACCCAGTACTTC. The variable domain in full, completed from reference TRBV2 and TRBJ2-5, reads EPEVTQTPSHQVTQMGQEVILRCVPISNHLYFYWYRQILGQKVEFLVSFYNNEISEKSEIFDDQFSVERPDGSNFTLKIRSTKLEDSAMYFCAVGVRTSGQETQYFGPGTRLLVL.

This clonotype was found many times. V is TRBV4-1 and J is TRBJ2-7; 7 bases fit TRBD2. Germline trimming cut 4 bases from V and 0 bases from J; bases unmatched to any gene: 9. Germline CDR1 MGHRA, CDR2 YSYEKL. The CDR3 extends over 16 amino acids. The CDR3 loop is CASSPQPRTSSYEQYF. In DNA, the CDR3 is TGCGCCAGCAGCCCCCAACCCCGGACTAGCTCCTACGAGCAGTACTTC.

The table lists this clonotype with a few counts. This chain uses TRBV6-5 with TRBJ2-1, with 13 bases identical to TRBD2. Germline CDR1 reads MNHEY; CDR2 reads SVGAGI. V lost 6 bases, J lost 3 bases, and 2 bases stayed unmatched. The CDR3 spans 15 residues. The CDR3 region is CASRGTSGDYNEQFF. The CDR3 nucleotides read TGTGCCAGCAGGGGGACTAGCGGGGACTACAATGAGCAGTTCTTC.

This clonotype occurred a few times. The chain links TRBV6-1 to TRBJ1-5; D is perhaps TRBD1 (5 bases). From germline, CDR1 is MNHNS and CDR2 SASEGT. The length of the CDR3 is 14 residues. Trimming pared 5 bases from V and 5 bases from J, leaving 13 bases between. The CDR3 loop reads CASSSGGGDQPQHF. The CDR3 DNA reads as TGTGCCAGCAGTTCCGGGGGAGGGGATCAGCCCCAGCATTTT.

This clonotype was counted ten times or more. The chain employs TRBV20-1 and TRBJ1-6, with 8 nucleotides matching TRBD1. V was clipped by 0 bases and J by 7 bases; unmatched bases: 8. The CDR3 has 16 residues. Germline CDR1 is DFQATT and CDR2 is SNEGSKA (reference sequence). CDR3 sequence: CSAREGDRIPNSPLHF. DNA for the CDR3: TGCAGTGCTAGAGAAGGGGACAGGATCCCCAATTCACCCCTCCACTTT.

At least ten counts were recorded for this clonotype. This chain joins TRBV6-2 or TRBV6-3 and TRBJ2-7; TRBD2 aligns across 7 bases. The V gene's germline CDR1 is MNHEY and CDR2 SVGEGT. The length of the CDR3 is 15 residues. The trim removed 6 bases at V and 3 bases at J, leaving 11 bases unmatched. CDR3 sequence: CASRPWGGSFYEQYF. CDR3 bases: TGTGCCAGCAGGCCGTGGGGCGGGAGTTTCTACGAGCAGTACTTC.

This clonotype occurred many times. A read error may produce the germline difference seen at one junction end. This chain uses TRBV20-1 with TRBJ2-2, with 11 positions matching TRBD2. The CDR3 covers 15 residues. Per germline, CDR1 DFQATT and CDR2 SNEGSKA (reference sequence). CDR3 region: CSARGLAANTGELFF. For the CDR3, the DNA is TGCAGCGCTAGGGGACTAGCGGCGAACACCGGGGAGCTGTTTTTT.

This clonotype was seen only a few times. The gene calls are TRBV6-2 or TRBV6-3 and TRBJ2-1; TRBD1 aligns across 7 bases. The CDR3 has 14 amino acids. Germline V gene sequence: CDR1 MNHEY, CDR2 SVGEGT. The junction had 10 bases not matched to a gene; V was cut back by 5 bases and J by 9 bases. CDR3 sequence reads: CASSPGTVVGEQFF. The CDR3 DNA reads as TGTGCCAGCAGTCCCGGGACAGTAGTAGGTGAGCAGTTCTTC.

The rearrangement links TRBV6-5 to TRBJ2-5; TRBD1 is a possible D gene (5 bases). The CDR3 is 15 amino acids. V was shortened by 2 bases and J by 5 bases, with 15 bases between the two germline ends. Germline loops: CDR1 MNHEY, CDR2 SVGAGI. The CDR3 is CASSYQGSKAETQYF. In DNA, the CDR3 is TGTGCCAGCAGTTACCAGGGCAGTAAGGCGGAGACCCAGTACTTC.

This clonotype was picked up many times. The DNA for the CDR3 is TGTGCCAGCAGATTGATAGGGAGCGGGGAATCCTACAATGAGCAGTTCTTC. This translates into CASRLIGSGESYNEQFF. This chain links TRBV27 with TRBJ2-1, with 7 bases fitting TRBD2. This CDR3 spans 17 amino acids. J was trimmed by 1 base and V by 6 bases; bases with no gene match: 12. Per germline, CDR1 MNHEY and CDR2 SMNVEV (reference sequence).